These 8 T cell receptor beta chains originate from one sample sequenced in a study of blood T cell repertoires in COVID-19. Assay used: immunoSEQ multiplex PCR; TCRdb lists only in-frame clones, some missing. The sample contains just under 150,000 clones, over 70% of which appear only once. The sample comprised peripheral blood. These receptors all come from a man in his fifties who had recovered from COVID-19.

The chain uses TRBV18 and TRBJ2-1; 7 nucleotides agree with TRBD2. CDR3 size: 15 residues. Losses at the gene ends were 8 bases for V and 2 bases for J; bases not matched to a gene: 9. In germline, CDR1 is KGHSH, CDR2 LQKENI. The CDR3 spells CASLPPSGPYNEQFF. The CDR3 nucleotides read TGTGCCAGCCTCCCCCCTAGCGGCCCCTACAATGAGCAGTTCTTC.

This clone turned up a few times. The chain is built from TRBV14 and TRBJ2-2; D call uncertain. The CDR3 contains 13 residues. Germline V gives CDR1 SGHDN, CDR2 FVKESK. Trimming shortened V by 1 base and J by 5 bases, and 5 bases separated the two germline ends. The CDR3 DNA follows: TGTGCCAGCAGCCAAGTTCGTACCGGGGAGCTGTTTTTT. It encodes CASSQVRTGELFF.

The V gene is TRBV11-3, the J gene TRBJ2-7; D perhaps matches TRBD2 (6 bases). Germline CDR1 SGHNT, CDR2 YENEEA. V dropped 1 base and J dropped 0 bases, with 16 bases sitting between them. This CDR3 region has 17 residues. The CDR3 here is CASSLGTSGGASYEQYF. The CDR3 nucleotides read TGTGCCAGCAGCTTAGGGACCTCAGGAGGGGCCTCCTACGAGCAGTACTTC.

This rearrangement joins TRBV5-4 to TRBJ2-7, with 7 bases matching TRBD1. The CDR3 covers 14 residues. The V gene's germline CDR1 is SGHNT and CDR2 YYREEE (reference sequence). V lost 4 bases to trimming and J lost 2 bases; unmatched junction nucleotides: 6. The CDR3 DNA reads TGTGCCAGCAGCGTCGCACAGGGGCCCTACGAGCAGTACTTC. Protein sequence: CASSVAQGPYEQYF.

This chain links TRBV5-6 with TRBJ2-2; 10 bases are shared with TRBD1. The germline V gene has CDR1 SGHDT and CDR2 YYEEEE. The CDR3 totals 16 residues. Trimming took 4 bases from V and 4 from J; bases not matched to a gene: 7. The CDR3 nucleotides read TGTGCCAGCAGCCCACGGACAGGGGGGAGCACCGGGGAGCTGTTTTTT. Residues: CASSPRTGGSTGELFF.

CDR3 residues: CASRGRGGTEAFF. The CDR3 bases are TGTGCCTCCAGGGGAAGGGGAGGGACTGAAGCTTTCTTT. The chain links TRBV30 to TRBJ1-1, with a tentative D call TRBD1 (6 bases). CDR3 length equals 13 residues. The V end lost 7 bases, the J end lost 5 bases, and 17 bases lay between the germline ends. Germline V gene lookup returns CDR1 GTSNPN and CDR2 SVGIG (reference sequence).

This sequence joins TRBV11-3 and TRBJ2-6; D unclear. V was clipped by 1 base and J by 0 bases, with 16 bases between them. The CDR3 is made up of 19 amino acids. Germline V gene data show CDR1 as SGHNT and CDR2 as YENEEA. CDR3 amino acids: CASSLGHFDLSSGANVLTF. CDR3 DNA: TGTGCCAGCAGCTTAGGTCACTTTGACTTGAGCTCTGGGGCCAACGTCCTGACTTTC.

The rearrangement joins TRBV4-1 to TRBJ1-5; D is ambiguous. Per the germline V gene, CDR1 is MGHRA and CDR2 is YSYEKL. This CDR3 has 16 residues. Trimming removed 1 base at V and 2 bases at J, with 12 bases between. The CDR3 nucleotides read TGCGCCAGCAGCCAAGTACTAGGAGAGGGCAATCAGCCCCAGCATTTT. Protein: CASSQVLGEGNQPQHF.